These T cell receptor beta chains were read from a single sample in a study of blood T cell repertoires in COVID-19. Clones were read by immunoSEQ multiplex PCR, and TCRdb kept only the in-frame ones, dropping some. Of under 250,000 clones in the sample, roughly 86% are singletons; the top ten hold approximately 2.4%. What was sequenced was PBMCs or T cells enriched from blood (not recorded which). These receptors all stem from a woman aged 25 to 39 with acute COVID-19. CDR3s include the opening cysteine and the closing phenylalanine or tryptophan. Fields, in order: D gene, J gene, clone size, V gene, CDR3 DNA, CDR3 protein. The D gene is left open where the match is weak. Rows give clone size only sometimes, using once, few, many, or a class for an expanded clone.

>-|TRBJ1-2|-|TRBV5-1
TGCGCCAGCAGCTTGGGGCGGACTAACTATGGCTACACCTTC
CASSLGRTNYGYTF
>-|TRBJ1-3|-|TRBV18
TGTGCCAGCTCTGCAACAGAGGGAGCGGAAAACACCATATATTTT
CASSATEGAENTIYF
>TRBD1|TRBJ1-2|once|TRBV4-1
TGCGCCAGCAGCCAGGACCGGGACAGGGGGCGGCAATATGGCTACACCTTC
CASSQDRDRGRQYGYTF
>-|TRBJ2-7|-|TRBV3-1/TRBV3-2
TGTGCCAGCAGCCAAGATTTAGACACATCAATTTACGAGCAGTACTTC
CASSQDLDTSIYEQYF
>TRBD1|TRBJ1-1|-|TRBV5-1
TGCGCCAGCAGCCCGGGGACAGGCCTGGCTTTCTTT
CASSPGTGLAFF
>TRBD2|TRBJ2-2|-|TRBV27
TGTGCCAGCAGTTACCGGAGGAGCGGGGGAGAGAACACCGGGGAGCTGTTTTTT
CASSYRRSGGENTGELFF
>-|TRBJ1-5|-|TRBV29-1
TGCAGCGTCTCAGACGGAGACAATCAGCCCCAGCATTTT
CSVSDGDNQPQHF
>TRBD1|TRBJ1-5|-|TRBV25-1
TGTGCCAGCAGTGAAGACAGGGGTTCCTTAAGGAGCAATCAGCCCCAGCATTTT
CASSEDRGSLRSNQPQHF
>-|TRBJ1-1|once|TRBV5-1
TGCGCCAGCAGCTTGGGCTCTACCGTCCCCACTCCCTCTGCTTGGGCTTTCTTT
CASSLGSTVPTPSAWAFF
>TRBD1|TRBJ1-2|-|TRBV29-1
TGCAGCGTTGAGTTACAGGGGTCGGATGGCTACACCTTC
CSVELQGSDGYTF
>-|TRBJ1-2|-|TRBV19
TGTGCCAGTAGTACGAGAATCGACTATGGCTACACCTTC
CASSTRIDYGYTF
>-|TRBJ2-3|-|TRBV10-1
TGCGCCAGCAGTAGGGAGCTTTCTAGCACAGATACGCAGTATTTT
CASSRELSSTDTQYF
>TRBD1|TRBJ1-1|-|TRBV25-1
TGTGCCAGCAGTGGGGGGACTAGACAGGGATTAGGGACTGAAGCTTTCTTT
CASSGGTRQGLGTEAFF
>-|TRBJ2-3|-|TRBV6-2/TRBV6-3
TGTGCCAGCAGTTCGGCAGGGACAGATACGCAGTATTTT
CASSSAGTDTQYF
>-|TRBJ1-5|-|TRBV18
TGTGCCAGCTCAAGTGACTCAGTGGGCAATCAGCCCCAGCATTTT
CASSSDSVGNQPQHF
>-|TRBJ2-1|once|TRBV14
TGTGCCAGCAGCCCCACCCGGGACTTCCACAATGAGCAGTTCTTC
CASSPTRDFHNEQFF
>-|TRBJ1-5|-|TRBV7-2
TGTGCCAGCAGCTTAACAGGGAATCAGCCCCAGCATTTT
CASSLTGNQPQHF
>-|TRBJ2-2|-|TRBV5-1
TGCGCCAGCAGCCAACTGGGCCCGAACACCGGGGAGCTGTTTTTT
CASSQLGPNTGELFF
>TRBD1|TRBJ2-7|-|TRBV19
TGTGCCAGTAGTACCAGGACAGGGTATCTCAACGAGCAGTACTTC
CASSTRTGYLNEQYF
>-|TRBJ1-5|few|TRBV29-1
TGCAGCATCAGAACGGGGTTGAGCAATCAGCCCCAGCATTTT
CSIRTGLSNQPQHF
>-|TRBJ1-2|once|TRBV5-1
TGCGCCAGCAGCTTGGAGAGTAACTATGGCTACACCTTC
CASSLESNYGYTF
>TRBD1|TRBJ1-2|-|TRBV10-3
TGTGCCATCAGTGAATGGACAGGGCGAGAGGTTTATGGCTACACCTTC
CAISEWTGREVYGYTF
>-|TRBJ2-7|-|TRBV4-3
TGCGCCAGCAGCCCCATAAACGCGGGGACCTACGAGCAGTACTTC
CASSPINAGTYEQYF
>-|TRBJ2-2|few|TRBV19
TGTGCCAGTAGTAAAACAGGGAACACCGGGGAGCTGTTTTTT
CASSKTGNTGELFF
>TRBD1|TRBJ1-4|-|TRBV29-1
TGCAGCGTTGACCGGGACAGGGGAGGAAAACTGTTTTTT
CSVDRDRGGKLFF
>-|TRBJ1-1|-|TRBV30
TGTGCCTGGAGTTTCAGGGCTGACACTGAAGCTTTCTTT
CAWSFRADTEAFF
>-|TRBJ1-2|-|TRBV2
TGTGCCAGCAGTGCAGGGCACTATGGCTACACCTTC
CASSAGHYGYTF
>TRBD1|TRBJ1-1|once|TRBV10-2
TGCGCCAGCAGTCGGTTCCGGGACAGGAGGACCACGAACACTGAAGCTTTCTTT
CASSRFRDRRTTNTEAFF
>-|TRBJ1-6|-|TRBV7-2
TGTGCCAGCAGCTTAGTTGGGCAGACAAAATCCTATAATTCACCCCTCCACTTT
CASSLVGQTKSYNSPLHF
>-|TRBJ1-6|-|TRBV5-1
TGCGCCAGCAGCTACCGGGAGTATGATTCACCCCTCCACTTT
CASSYREYDSPLHF
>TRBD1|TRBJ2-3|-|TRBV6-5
TGTGCCAGCACCGAAGGGTGGGACAGGGACGATACGCAGTATTTT
CASTEGWDRDDTQYF
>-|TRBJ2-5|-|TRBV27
TGTGCCAGCAGTTCCCGAGGCTCTGGAGAGACCCAGTACTTC
CASSSRGSGETQYF
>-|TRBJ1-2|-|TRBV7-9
TGTGCCAGCAGCTTAGAAACTTACTATGGCTACACCTTC
CASSLETYYGYTF
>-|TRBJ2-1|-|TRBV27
TGTGCCAGCAGTTTCGCGGCAGGGGAACATGACAATGAGCAGTTCTTC
CASSFAAGEHDNEQFF
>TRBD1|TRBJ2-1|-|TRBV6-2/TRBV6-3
TGTGCCAGCAGTTACTCGACGCAGGGGGTGGGGGAGCAGTTCTTC
CASSYSTQGVGEQFF
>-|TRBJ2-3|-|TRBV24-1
TGTGCCACCAGCGCGGATACGCAGTATTTT
CATSADTQYF
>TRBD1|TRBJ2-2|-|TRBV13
TGTGCCAGCAGCTTTTGGGACAGGGGTTTTAACCCCGGGGAGCTGTTTTTT
CASSFWDRGFNPGELFF
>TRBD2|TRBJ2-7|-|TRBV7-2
TGTGCCAGCAAGGGACTAGCGGGGAACTACGAGCAGTACTTC
CASKGLAGNYEQYF
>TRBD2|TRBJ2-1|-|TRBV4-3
TGCGCCAGCAGCATCTCTACGCGGGGGAGGCGATTCTTC
CASSISTRGRRFF
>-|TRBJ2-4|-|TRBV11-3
TGTGCCAGCAGCCACCGGACAGAAAACATTCAGTACTTC
CASSHRTENIQYF
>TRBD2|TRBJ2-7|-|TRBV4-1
TGCGCCAGCAGCCAAGCTCCCGCGGGGGGTAGGATTGACGAGCAGTACTTC
CASSQAPAGGRIDEQYF
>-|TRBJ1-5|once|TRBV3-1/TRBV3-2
TGTGCCAGCAGCCAAACCGCTTCGGGGCAGCCCCAGCATTTT
CASSQTASGQPQHF
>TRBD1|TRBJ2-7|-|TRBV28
TGTGCCAGCAGCAAGGACAGGGTGTACGAGCAGTACTTC
CASSKDRVYEQYF